The 2 T cell receptor beta chains given below trace back to one sample, sequenced in a study of blood T cells in healthy people across ages (dated by TCRdb to between 2014 and 2017). The library came from 5' RACE. This sample was sequenced with an Illumina HiSeq 2500. A second PCR of about 7 to 12 cycles was performed with a sample-barcoded 5' primer and a J-beta primer mix. TCRdb cleaned the public reads at Q25 with fastp, built clones with MiXCR and kept in-frame beta chains. A single entry per CDR3 protein holds the most common genes and DNA from its merged rows. The sample table holds about a million distinct CDR3 sequences, of which roughly 51% were seen once. Of the sample, 20% to 25% is held by the ten largest clones. Sequencing was performed on blood. Receptors originate from a woman between 55 and 75 years old in good health.

The chain carries TRBV4-1 and TRBJ2-5; 11 positions match TRBD2. The closer fit of TRBJ2-7 to the DNA end suggests the J call may be wrong. Germline V CDR1 and CDR2: MGHRA, YSYEKL. CDR3 length: 16 residues. In DNA, the CDR3 is TGCGCCAGCAGCCAAGAACTAGCGGGAGTTTCCGACGAGCAGTACTTC. This gives the protein CASSQELAGVSDEQYF.

This sequence joins TRBV20-1 and TRBJ2-5; D is undetermined. The J call may be incorrect, as the DNA end agrees better with TRBJ2-7. Germline assignment: CDR1 DFQATT and CDR2 SNEGSKA (reference sequence). The CDR3 loop spans 14 amino acids. The CDR3 DNA is TGCAGTGTCGAGCCCCCTCCATCAAGTGGCGAGCAGTACTTC. Protein: CSVEPPPSSGEQYF.